This T cell receptor (beta chain) was identified in a study of tumor-infiltrating lymphocytes in primary liver carcinoma. About the study: Patients of both sexes were 30 to 69 years old. The number of productive TCRbeta reads per sample ranged from roughly 3.5 to 7.13 million and was similar across tissue types.

Points on this clonotype: A much larger clone is a single base away; this may be a read error.

The CDR3 has 13 amino acids. Trimming removed 7 bases from V and 3 bases from J, with 12 bases in between. Looked up from germline, CDR1 is MNHNY and CDR2 is SVGAGI (reference sequence). Total RNA amounting to around 530 ng was the source from which TCR beta cDNA was made with a constant-region primer. The TCR beta library was amplified through three nested multiplex PCR rounds in a modified ARM-PCR procedure. The opening two PCR rounds, around 9 cycles each, paired TRBV1-TRBV30 forward primers with a C-beta reverse primer. TCRdb reprocessed the multiplex PCR reads via MiXCR and lists one record per CDR3 protein. The sample holds some 320,000 distinct CDR3 sequences, about 62% seen once. Germline DNA was also extracted, and blood RNA derived from unsorted whole blood.

The receptor was isolated from a middle-aged man with primary liver carcinoma and hepatitis B virus infection. Sequenced sample: peripheral blood. The V gene is TRBV6-6, the J gene TRBJ2-5; D is unclear. Here the CDR3 reads CASNSGGKETQYF. DNA of the CDR3: TGTGCCAGCAATTCTGGCGGAAAAGAGACCCAGTACTTC.